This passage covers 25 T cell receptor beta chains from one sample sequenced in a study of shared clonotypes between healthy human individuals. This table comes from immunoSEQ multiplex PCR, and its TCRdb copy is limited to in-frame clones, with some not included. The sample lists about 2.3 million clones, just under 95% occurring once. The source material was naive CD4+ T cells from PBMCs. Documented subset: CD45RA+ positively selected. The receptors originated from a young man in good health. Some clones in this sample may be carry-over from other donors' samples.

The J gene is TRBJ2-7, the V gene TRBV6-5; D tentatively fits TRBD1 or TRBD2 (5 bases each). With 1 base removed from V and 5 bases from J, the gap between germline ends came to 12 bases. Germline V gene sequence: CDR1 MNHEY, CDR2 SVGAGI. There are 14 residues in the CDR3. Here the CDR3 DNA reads TGTGCCAGCAGTTACTGGGACGTAGGAAACGAGCAGTACTTC. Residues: CASSYWDVGNEQYF.

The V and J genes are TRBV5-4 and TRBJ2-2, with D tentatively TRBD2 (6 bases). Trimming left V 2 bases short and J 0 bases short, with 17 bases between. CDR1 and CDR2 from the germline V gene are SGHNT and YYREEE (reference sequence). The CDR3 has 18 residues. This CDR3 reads CASSFPLTGGPNTGELFF. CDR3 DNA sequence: TGTGCCAGCAGCTTTCCTTTGACCGGGGGACCGAACACCGGGGAGCTGTTTTTT. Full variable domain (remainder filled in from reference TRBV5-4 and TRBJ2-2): ETGVTQSPTHLIKTRGQQVTLRCSSQSGHNTVSWYQQALGQGPQFIFQYYREEENGRGNFPPRFSGLQFPNYSSELNVNALELDDSALYLCASSFPLTGGPNTGELFFGEGSRLTVL.

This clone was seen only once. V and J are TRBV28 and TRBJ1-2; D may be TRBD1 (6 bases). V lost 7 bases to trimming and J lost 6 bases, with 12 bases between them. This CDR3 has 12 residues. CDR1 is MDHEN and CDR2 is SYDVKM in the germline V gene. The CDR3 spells CASTPAGDGYTF. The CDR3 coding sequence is TGTGCCAGCACTCCGGCAGGGGATGGCTACACCTTC.

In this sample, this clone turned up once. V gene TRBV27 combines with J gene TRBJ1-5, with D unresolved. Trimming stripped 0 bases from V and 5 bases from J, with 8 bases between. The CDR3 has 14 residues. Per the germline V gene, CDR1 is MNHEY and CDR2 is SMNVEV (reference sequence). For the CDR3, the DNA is TGTGCCAGCAGTTTATCCCAGAGTTATCAGCCCCAGCATTTT. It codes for CASSLSQSYQPQHF.

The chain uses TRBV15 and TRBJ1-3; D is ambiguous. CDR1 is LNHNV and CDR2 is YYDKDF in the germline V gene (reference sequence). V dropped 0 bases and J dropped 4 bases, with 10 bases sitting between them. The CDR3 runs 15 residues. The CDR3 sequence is CATSRDFGRGNTIYF. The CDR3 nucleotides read TGTGCCACCAGCAGAGATTTCGGGAGGGGAAACACCATATATTTT.

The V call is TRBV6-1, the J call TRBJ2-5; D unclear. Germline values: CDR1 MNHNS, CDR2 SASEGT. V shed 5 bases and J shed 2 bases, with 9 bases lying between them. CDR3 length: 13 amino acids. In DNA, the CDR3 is TGTGCCAGCAGTCTTGAGGAACAAGAGACCCAGTACTTC. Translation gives CASSLEEQETQYF.

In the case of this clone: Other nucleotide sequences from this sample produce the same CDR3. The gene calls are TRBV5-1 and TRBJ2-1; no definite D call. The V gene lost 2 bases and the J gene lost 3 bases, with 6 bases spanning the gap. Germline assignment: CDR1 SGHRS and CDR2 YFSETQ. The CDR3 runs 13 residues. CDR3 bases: TGCGCCAGCAGCTTAGACAACTACAATGAGCAGTTCTTC. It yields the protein CASSLDNYNEQFF.

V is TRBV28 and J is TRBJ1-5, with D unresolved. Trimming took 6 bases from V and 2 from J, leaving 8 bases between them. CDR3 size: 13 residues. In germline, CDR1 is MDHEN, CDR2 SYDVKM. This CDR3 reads CASRGMRNQPQHF. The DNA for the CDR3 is TGTGCCAGCAGAGGGATGCGCAATCAGCCCCAGCATTTT.

CDR3 in DNA: TGTGCCAGCACCCCGCTGGGGCTAGCGGGCACAGATACGCAGTATTTT. It codes for CASTPLGLAGTDTQYF. The rearrangement joins TRBV2 to TRBJ2-3; 7 bases fit TRBD2. Germline lookup yields CDR1 SNHLY and CDR2 FYNNEI. The CDR3 is 16 residues long. The V gene end was trimmed by 7 bases and the J gene end by 1 base; junction bases not matched to a gene: 11.

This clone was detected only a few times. The CDR3 DNA is TGTGCCAGCAGCTTGTCTCGGAATCAGCCCCAGCATTTT. Amino acid sequence: CASSLSRNQPQHF. V and J are TRBV5-8 and TRBJ1-5; D is uncertain. Deletions cut 1 base from V and 4 bases from J, with 6 bases between. Per germline, CDR1 SGHTS and CDR2 YDEGEE. CDR3 size: 13 residues.

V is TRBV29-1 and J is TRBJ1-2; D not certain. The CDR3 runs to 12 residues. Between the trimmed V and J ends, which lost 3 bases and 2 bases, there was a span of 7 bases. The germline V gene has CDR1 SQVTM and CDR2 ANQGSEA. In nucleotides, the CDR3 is TGCAGCGTTGAGGGCAGGAACTATGGCTACACCTTC. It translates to CSVEGRNYGYTF.

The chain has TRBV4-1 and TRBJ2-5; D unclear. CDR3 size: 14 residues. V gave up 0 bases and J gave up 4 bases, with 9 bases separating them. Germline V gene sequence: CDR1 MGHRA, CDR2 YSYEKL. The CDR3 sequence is CASSQDTTSETQYF. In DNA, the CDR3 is TGCGCCAGCAGCCAAGATACAACTTCAGAGACCCAGTACTTC.

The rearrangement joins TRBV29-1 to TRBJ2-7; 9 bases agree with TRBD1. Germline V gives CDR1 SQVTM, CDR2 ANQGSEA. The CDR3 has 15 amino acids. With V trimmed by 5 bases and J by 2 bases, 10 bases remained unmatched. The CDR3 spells CSVRPIRQGAYEQYF. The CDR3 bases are TGCAGCGTTCGTCCCATAAGACAGGGGGCCTACGAGCAGTACTTC.

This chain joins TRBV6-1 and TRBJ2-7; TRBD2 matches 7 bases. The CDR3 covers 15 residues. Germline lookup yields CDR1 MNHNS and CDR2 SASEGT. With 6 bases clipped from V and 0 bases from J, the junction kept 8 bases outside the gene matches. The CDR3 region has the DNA TGTGCCAGCAGGGTGTGGAGCGGGAACTCCTACGAGCAGTACTTC. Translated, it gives CASRVWSGNSYEQYF.

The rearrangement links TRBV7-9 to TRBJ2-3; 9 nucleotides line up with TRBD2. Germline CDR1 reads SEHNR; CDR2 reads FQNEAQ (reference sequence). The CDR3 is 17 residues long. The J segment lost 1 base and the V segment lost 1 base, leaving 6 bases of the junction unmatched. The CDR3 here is CASSLGGGRGGTDTQYF. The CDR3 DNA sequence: TGTGCCAGCAGCTTAGGGGGCGGGAGGGGAGGCACAGATACGCAGTATTTT.

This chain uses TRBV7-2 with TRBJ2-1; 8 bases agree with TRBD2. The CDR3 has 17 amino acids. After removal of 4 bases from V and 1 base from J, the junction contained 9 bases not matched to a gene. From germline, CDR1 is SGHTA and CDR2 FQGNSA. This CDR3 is CASSSRRAGASYNEQFF. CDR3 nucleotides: TGTGCCAGCAGCTCCCGACGAGCGGGAGCATCCTACAATGAGCAGTTCTTC. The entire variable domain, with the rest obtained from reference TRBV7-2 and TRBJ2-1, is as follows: GAGVSQSPSNKVTEKGKDVELRCDPISGHTALYWYRQSLGQGLEFLIYFQGNSAPDKSGLPSDRFSAERTGGSVSTLTIQRTQQEDSAVYLCASSSRRAGASYNEQFFGPGTRLTVL.

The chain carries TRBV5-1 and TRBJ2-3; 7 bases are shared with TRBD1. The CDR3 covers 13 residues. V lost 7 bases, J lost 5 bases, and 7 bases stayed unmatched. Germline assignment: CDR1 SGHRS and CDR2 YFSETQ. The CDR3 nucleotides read TGCGCCAGCGCTGAGACAGGGATAGATACGCAGTATTTT. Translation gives CASAETGIDTQYF.

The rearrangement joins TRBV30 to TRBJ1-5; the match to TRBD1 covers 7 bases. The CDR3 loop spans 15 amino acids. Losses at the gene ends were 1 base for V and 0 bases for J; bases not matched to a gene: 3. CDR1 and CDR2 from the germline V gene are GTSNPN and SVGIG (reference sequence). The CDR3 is CAWSARGFSNQPQHF. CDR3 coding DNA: TGTGCCTGGAGTGCCAGGGGGTTTAGCAATCAGCCCCAGCATTTT.

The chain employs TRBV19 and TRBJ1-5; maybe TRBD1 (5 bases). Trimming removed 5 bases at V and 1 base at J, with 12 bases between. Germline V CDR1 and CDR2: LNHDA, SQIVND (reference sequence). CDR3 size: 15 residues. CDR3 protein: CASSEQAQSNQPQHF. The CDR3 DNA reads TGTGCCAGTAGTGAACAGGCTCAGAGCAATCAGCCCCAGCATTTT.

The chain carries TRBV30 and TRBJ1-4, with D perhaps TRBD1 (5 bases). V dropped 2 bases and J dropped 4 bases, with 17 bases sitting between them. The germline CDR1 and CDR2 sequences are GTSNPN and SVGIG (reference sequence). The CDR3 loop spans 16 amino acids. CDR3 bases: TGTGCCTGGAGTCCCCCGGCAGGTGGGGGTAATGAAAAACTGTTTTTT. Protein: CAWSPPAGGGNEKLFF.

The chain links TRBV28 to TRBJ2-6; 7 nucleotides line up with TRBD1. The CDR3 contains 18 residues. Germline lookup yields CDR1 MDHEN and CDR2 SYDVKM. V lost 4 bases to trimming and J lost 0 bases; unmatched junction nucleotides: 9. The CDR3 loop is CASSWGQRVGSGANVLTF. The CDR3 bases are TGTGCCAGCAGTTGGGGACAGCGAGTGGGCTCTGGGGCCAACGTCCTGACTTTC.

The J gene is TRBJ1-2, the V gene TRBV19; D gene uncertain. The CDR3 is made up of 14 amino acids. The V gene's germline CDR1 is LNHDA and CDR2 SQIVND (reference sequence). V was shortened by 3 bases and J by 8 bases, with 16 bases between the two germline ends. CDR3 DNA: TGTGCCAGTAGTATCGATCGCAGACCGGGCGGCTACACCTTC. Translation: CASSIDRRPGGYTF.

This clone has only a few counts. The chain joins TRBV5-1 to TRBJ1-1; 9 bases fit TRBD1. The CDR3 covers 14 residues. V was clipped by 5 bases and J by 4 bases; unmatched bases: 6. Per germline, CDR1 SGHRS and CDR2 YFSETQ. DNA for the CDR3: TGCGCCAGCAGAAGGACAGGGGAAGTCACTGAAGCTTTCTTT. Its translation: CASRRTGEVTEAFF.

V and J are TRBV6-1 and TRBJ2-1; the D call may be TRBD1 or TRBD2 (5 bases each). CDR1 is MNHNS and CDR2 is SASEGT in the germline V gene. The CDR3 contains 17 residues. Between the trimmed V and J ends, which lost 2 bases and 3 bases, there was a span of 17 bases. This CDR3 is CASSELHRDLYYNEQFF. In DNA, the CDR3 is TGTGCCAGCAGTGAATTACATCGGGACCTCTACTACAATGAGCAGTTCTTC.

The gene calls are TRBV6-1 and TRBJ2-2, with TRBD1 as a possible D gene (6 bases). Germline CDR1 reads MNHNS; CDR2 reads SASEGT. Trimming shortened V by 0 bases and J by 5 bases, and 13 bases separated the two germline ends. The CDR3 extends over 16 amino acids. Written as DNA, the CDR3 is TGTGCCAGCAGTGAAGCTCGGACAGTCCGAACCGGGGAGCTGTTTTTT. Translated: CASSEARTVRTGELFF.